Given below is one T cell receptor beta chain in context. The antigen is not known. The record originates from a study of vaccination effects on CD4 cells after COVID-19. Sequencing was performed with immunoSEQ multiplex PCR; in TCRdb, only in-frame clones are kept and a portion is missing. The sample lists roughly 27,000 clones, about 74% seen once, with under 20% in the top ten. Antigen-specific CD4+ T cells were expanded with viral peptide pools in the ViraFEST assay before sequencing. With roughly 9 days of culture completed, CD4+ T cells were isolated. Participants were vaccinated with two doses of either the BNT162b2 or mRNA-1273 vaccine. Vaccinees lacked prior SARS-CoV-2 infection and tested negative for nucleocapsid antibodies. Researchers reported culturing over 1.5 million PBMC in each well, adding around 10 IU/ml IL-2 and 9 to 10 ug/ml peptides. The germline V and J ends were trimmed by 0 bases and 4 bases, with 18 bases remaining between them. The CDR3 consists of 17 residues. CDR1 SGHTA and CDR2 FQGNSA come from the germline V gene.

Overall study findings and caveats: Cross-reactivity with common cold coronaviruses was shown by only 1 of 255 vaccine-induced clones in healthy vaccinees.

This chain joins TRBV7-2 and TRBJ1-2; D may be TRBD1 (6 bases). This clonotype was sampled from a human donor who received a COVID-19 vaccine. Source: CD4+ T cells from PBMCs cultured with HCoV-OC43 spike peptides, taken after COVID-19 vaccination. Documented subset: HCoV-OC43 spike overlapping peptide pool stimulation. The chain's CDR3 is CASSLAPRTGSLYGYTF. The CDR3 coding sequence is TGTGCCAGCAGCTTAGCCCCGCGTACAGGGTCCCTCTATGGCTACACCTTC.